The T cell receptor beta chain described here comes from a study of T-cell reconstitution after alpha-beta-depleted transplantation in children. It was with unique molecular identifiers that the TCRbeta library was prepared. TCRdb reprocessed the PCR reads via MiXCR and lists one record per CDR3 protein. In the table there are roughly 500,000 distinct CDR3 sequences, roughly a tenth of which are singletons. V was trimmed by 0 bases and J by 2 bases, leaving 10 bases between them. From germline, CDR1 is SGHRS and CDR2 YFSETQ. There are 15 residues in the CDR3. General study findings and limits: Newly made T cells mostly supplied T-cell counts and diversity one year after transplant. Reports say that about two months after transplant, the alpha-beta T cells came out of several hundred graft clones that had expanded. Surviving recipient T cells and thymic progenitors produced the high day-60 TCRbeta diversity seen in some patients.

This clonotype was counted many times. Its antigen is unknown. This TCR came from a child aged 2 to 10 with inherited bone marrow failure, due to receive a stem cell transplant. The chain is built from TRBV5-1 and TRBJ2-3; no clear D. The starting material was PBMCs, obtained before TCRalphabeta/CD19-depleted stem cell transplant. The CDR3 DNA follows: TGCGCCAGCAGCTTGGGACCCAGATACACAGATACGCAGTATTTT. Encoded protein: CASSLGPRYTDTQYF.